The clone carrying this T cell receptor (beta chain) came up a few times. Antigen unknown. This sample is drawn from a study of blood T cells in healthy people across ages. V trimming: 5 bases; J trimming: 7 bases; junction bases outside the gene matches: 11. This CDR3 is built from 15 residues. The germline V gene has CDR1 SGHTA and CDR2 FQGNSA. General observations from the study: Greater diversity and more naive CD4+ cells were seen in long-lived donors than in aged donors.

The authors ran a second PCR of 7 to 11 cycles using a sample-barcoded 5' primer and a J-beta primer mix. Template switching added a 12-random-nucleotide identifier to every cDNA molecule. Sequencing recovered at least 3 million CDR3-containing paired-end reads from each sample. MiXCR, applied by TCRdb to the 5' RACE reads, yields one record per CDR3 protein. The data hold 580,000 or so distinct CDR3 sequences, with roughly 43% observed a single time. The chain employs TRBV7-2 and TRBJ2-7, with 10 bases aligning to TRBD2. This TCR was recovered from a man older than 75 in good health. Sequences were obtained from blood. CDR3 nucleotide sequence: TGTGCCAGCAGCGACGGGACTAGCGCCCGGAGAGAGCAGTACTTC. Residues: CASSDGTSARREQYF.